Presented here are 21 T cell receptor beta chains from one specimen sequenced in a study of tumor-infiltrating lymphocytes in primary liver carcinoma (dated by TCRdb to about 2017). The sequencing machine was an Illumina HiSeq 2500. TCRbeta-specific cDNA was reverse-transcribed from 500 ng total RNA using a constant-region primer and ProtoScript II reverse transcriptase. TCRbeta libraries were built with three nested multiplex PCR rounds, a slightly modified ARM-PCR procedure. Each of the first two PCR rounds ran for approximately 10 cycles and used multiplex TRBV1-TRBV30 forward primers together with a Cbeta reverse primer. TCRdb cleaned the public reads at Q25 with fastp, built clones with MiXCR and kept in-frame beta chains. Records with the same CDR3 protein are collapsed into one entry carrying the most frequent genes and DNA. For this sample the table gives about 200,000 distinct CDR3 sequences, of which approximately 65% were detected only once. The ten largest clonotypes hold roughly 7% of the sample.

Blood RNA was extracted from unsorted whole blood with TRIzol reagent; germline DNA came from the DNeasy Blood & Tissue kit. Material: peripheral blood. These receptors came from a woman aged 55 to 70 with primary liver carcinoma and hepatitis B virus infection.

On this clonotype: Germline is not matched at one junction end, which may reflect a read error. The chain employs TRBV4-1 and TRBJ1-5; 8 bases agree with TRBD1. The length of the CDR3 is 17 residues. From germline, CDR1 is MGHRA and CDR2 YSYEKL. This CDR3 is CASSTSGTGNSNQPRHF. As DNA, the CDR3 is TGCGCCAGCAGCACATCCGGGACAGGAAATAGCAATCAGCCCCGGCATTTT.

J is TRBJ2-7 and V is TRBV19; 7 positions agree with TRBD2. The CDR3 runs 16 residues. Germline V lookup: CDR1 LNHDA, CDR2 SQIVND (reference sequence). Unmatched junction bases numbered 10, after V lost 5 bases and J lost 0 bases. CDR3: CASSVDPSGSSYEQYF. CDR3 coding DNA: TGTGCCAGTAGTGTCGACCCTAGCGGAAGCTCCTACGAGCAGTACTTC.

This clonotype was detected only once. The conserved phenylalanine or tryptophan normally closing the CDR3 is absent here, so this likely arose from a read error. The gene calls are TRBV12-3 or TRBV12-4 and TRBJ2-5; unclear D gene. Deletions cut 3 bases from V and 2 bases from J, with 7 bases between. The CDR3 runs to 13 residues. The CDR3: CASSLARQETQYY. The CDR3 DNA is TGTGCCAGCAGTTTGGCTAGACAAGAGACCCAGTACTAC.

Notes on this clonotype: Being one base from a much bigger clone, this may be a read error. The chain is built from TRBV10-3 and TRBJ2-7; D unclear. This CDR3 is built from 16 residues. Looked up from germline, CDR1 is ENHRY and CDR2 is SYGVKD. CDR3 in amino acids: CAIRESEQHLAYEQYF. The CDR3 DNA is TGTGCCATCCGTGAGTCGGAACAGCACCTAGCCTACGAGCAGTACTTC.

This clonotype was counted a single time. The rearrangement links TRBV28 to TRBJ1-1; 7 bases fit TRBD1. CDR1 and CDR2 from the germline V gene are MDHEN and SYDVKM. CDR3 length equals 14 residues. With 9 bases clipped from V and 3 bases from J, the junction kept 10 bases outside the gene matches. DNA for the CDR3: TGTGCCAGTACCAGGGGGGGGCGCGACACTGAAGCTTTCTTT. Protein product: CASTRGGRDTEAFF.

Ten or more counts support this clonotype. The chain links TRBV6-1 to TRBJ2-7, with TRBD1 as a possible D gene (5 bases). The germline V gene encodes CDR1 MNHNS and CDR2 SASEGT. This CDR3 is 14 amino acids long. The V and J ends lost 5 bases and 3 bases respectively, with 14 bases between them. CDR3 loop: CASSQAGFRYEQYF. The DNA for the CDR3 is TGTGCCAGCAGTCAGGCAGGGTTCCGCTACGAGCAGTACTTC.

To note about this clonotype: A junction end diverges from the germline sequence, so it may reflect a read error. The rearrangement uses TRBV7-9 and TRBJ2-7; TRBD2 matches 7 bases. In germline, CDR1 is SEHNR, CDR2 FQNEAQ (reference sequence). This CDR3 comprises 15 residues. The DNA of the CDR3 is TGTGCCAGCAACTTAGCGGGTGGTTCTACCAACGAGCAGTACTTC. Its protein product is CASNLAGGSTNEQYF.

With respect to this clonotype: The junction and the germline gene differ at one end; a read error may be behind it. The chain joins TRBV5-4 to TRBJ2-3; D call uncertain. In germline, CDR1 is SGHNT, CDR2 YYREEE (reference sequence). The CDR3 runs 12 residues. The CDR3 loop reads CASSFQVDTQYF. The CDR3 bases are TGTGCTAGCAGCTTCCAAGTAGATACGCAGTATTTT.

Of note for this clonotype: Sequence at one end of the junction differs from germline and may be a read error. The rearrangement joins TRBV11-2 to TRBJ2-7; no firm D call. The CDR3 runs to 13 residues. The V gene's germline CDR1 is SGHAT and CDR2 FQNNGV. Here the CDR3 DNA reads TGTGCCAGCAGCATCGCCGGCTCCTACGAGGAGTACTTC. Amino acids: CASSIAGSYEEYF.

The chain links TRBV28 to TRBJ2-2; D call uncertain. V lost 4 bases, J lost 0 bases, and 3 bases lay in between. Germline-derived CDR1 and CDR2 are MDHEN and SYDVKM. CDR3 length: 13 residues. CDR3 sequence reads: CASSSPNTGELFF. The CDR3 DNA follows: TGTGCCAGCAGTTCCCCGAACACCGGGGAGCTGTTTTTT.

Regarding this clonotype: This may be a read error, as it is one base from a much larger clone. The V call is TRBV10-3, the J call TRBJ2-7; D might be TRBD2 (6 bases). The CDR3 length is 15 residues. Germline CDR1 reads ENHRY; CDR2 reads SYGVKD. In DNA form, the CDR3 reads TGTACCATCATCACCCAGACCGGGAGCTCCTACGAGCAGTACTTC. Amino acid sequence: CTIITQTGSSYEQYF.

This clonotype was recorded only once. The conserved phenylalanine or tryptophan is not found at the CDR3 terminus, so this likely reflects a read error. No DNA is shown, since the ends of the CDR3 on it are uncertain; the CDR3 is the one TCRdb lists. The rearrangement uses TRBV11-2 and TRBJ1-5; the table's TRBD1 call for D was not verified on the DNA. Counting both end residues, the CDR3 totals 15 amino acids. Per the germline V gene, CDR1 is SGHAT and CDR2 is FQNNGV. The CDR3 reads CASSPGDRSNQPHHY.

This sequence joins TRBV11-2 and TRBJ2-3; TRBD2 aligns across 9 bases. This CDR3 region has 16 residues. CDR1 and CDR2 from the germline V gene are SGHAT and FQNNGV. CDR3 nucleotides: TGTGTCAACAGTATCCCGACTAGCGGCCTGGTAGGGACGCAGTATTTT. Protein: CVNSIPTSGLVGTQYF.

This clonotype came up a few times. With a much larger clone just one base away, this may be a read error. This chain joins TRBV5-6 and TRBJ1-1; tentatively, D is TRBD1 (5 bases). This CDR3 region has 14 residues. V shed 0 bases and J shed 1 base, with 7 bases lying between them. Germline lookup yields CDR1 SGHDT and CDR2 YYEEEE. The CDR3 DNA sequence: TGTGCCAGCAGCTTGGACAGGACGAACACTGAAGCTTTCTTT. Amino acids: CASSLDRTNTEAFF. The variable domain in full, completed from reference TRBV5-6 and TRBJ1-1, reads DAGVTQSPTHLIKTRGQQVTLRCSPKSGHDTVSWYQQALGQGPQFIFQYYEEEERQRGNFPDRFSGHQFPNYSSELNVNALLLGDSALYLCASSLDRTNTEAFFGQGTRLTVV.

The J gene is TRBJ2-2, the V gene TRBV29-1; 9 positions match TRBD2. Germline values: CDR1 SQVTM, CDR2 ANQGSEA. The CDR3 extends over 15 amino acids. After removal of 4 bases from V and 17 bases from J, the junction contained 20 bases not matched to a gene. This CDR3 reads CSVGRSGGNTGGLFF. The CDR3 nucleotides are TGCAGCGTTGGGAGAAGCGGGGGGAACACCGGGGGGCTATTTTTT.

This clonotype was seen ten or more times. This sequence joins TRBV6-6 and TRBJ1-5; 7 bases agree with TRBD1. The germline V gene encodes CDR1 MNHNY and CDR2 SVGAGI (reference sequence). Germline trimming cut 7 bases from V and 4 bases from J; bases unmatched to any gene: 7. The CDR3 is 14 amino acids. Written as DNA, the CDR3 is TGTGCCAGCAATCCGGGACAGATAAATCAGCCCCAGCATTTT. This codes for CASNPGQINQPQHF.

This chain uses TRBV6-5 with TRBJ2-7; TRBD1 might be the D (5 bases). Trimming cost V 7 bases and J 9 bases, with 19 bases left between them. Germline CDR1 reads MNHEY; CDR2 reads SVGAGI. This CDR3 has 13 amino acids. The CDR3 here is CASIAAWGSGQYF. As DNA, the CDR3 is TGTGCCAGCATTGCGGCATGGGGCTCCGGGCAGTACTTC.

This clonotype was recorded many times. The chain joins TRBV6-5 to TRBJ1-5; D remains ambiguous. This CDR3 is 13 amino acids long. Germline V gives CDR1 MNHEY, CDR2 SVGAGI. The V end lost 2 bases, the J end lost 7 bases, and 9 bases lay between the germline ends. The CDR3: CASSYSREQPQHF. For the CDR3, the DNA is TGTGCCAGCAGTTACAGTAGGGAACAGCCCCAGCATTTT.

Concerning this clonotype itself: This may arise from a read error, as a much more abundant clone is one base away. This chain joins TRBV5-5 and TRBJ2-1; 8 positions agree with TRBD2. Losses at the gene ends were 4 bases for V and 7 bases for J; bases not matched to a gene: 10. The V gene's germline CDR1 is SGHKS and CDR2 YYEKEE (reference sequence). The CDR3 contains 15 residues. CDR3: CASSLLAGFRNEQFF. CDR3 in DNA: TGTGCCAGCAGCCTGTTAGCGGGATTCCGTAATGAGCAGTTCTTC. Using reference TRBV5-5 and TRBJ2-1 for the parts outside the CDR3, the full variable domain is DAGVTQSPTHLIKTRGQQVTLRCSPISGHKSVSWYQQVLGQGPQFIFQYYEKEERGRGNFPDRFSARQFPNYSSELNVNALLLGDSALYLCASSLLAGFRNEQFFGPGTRLTVL.

This clonotype was observed once. The junction shows a germline mismatch at one end, possibly a read error. This chain links TRBV11-1 with TRBJ1-1; D may be TRBD1 (6 bases). Germline CDR1 is SGHAT and CDR2 is FQDESV (reference sequence). The CDR3 loop spans 16 amino acids. This CDR3 is CASSPRRVGANTETFF. The CDR3 DNA reads TGTGCCAGCAGCCCCAGACGCGTGGGGGCGAACACTGAAACTTTCTTT.

The chain carries TRBV18 and TRBJ2-3, with D unclear. The CDR3 sequence is 15 residues long. CDR1 is KGHSH and CDR2 is LQKENI in the germline V gene. Between the trimmed V and J ends, which lost 4 bases and 0 bases, there was a span of 11 bases. The CDR3 sequence is CASSLVPASTDTQYF. DNA of the CDR3: TGTGCCAGCTCACTGGTGCCGGCTAGCACAGATACGCAGTATTTT. Full variable domain (outside the CDR3, taken from reference TRBV18 and TRBJ2-3): NAGVMQNPRHLVRRRGQEARLRCSPMKGHSHVYWYRQLPEEGLKFMVYLQKENIIDESGMPKERFSAEFPKEGPSILRIQQVVRGDSAAYFCASSLVPASTDTQYFGPGTRLTVL.